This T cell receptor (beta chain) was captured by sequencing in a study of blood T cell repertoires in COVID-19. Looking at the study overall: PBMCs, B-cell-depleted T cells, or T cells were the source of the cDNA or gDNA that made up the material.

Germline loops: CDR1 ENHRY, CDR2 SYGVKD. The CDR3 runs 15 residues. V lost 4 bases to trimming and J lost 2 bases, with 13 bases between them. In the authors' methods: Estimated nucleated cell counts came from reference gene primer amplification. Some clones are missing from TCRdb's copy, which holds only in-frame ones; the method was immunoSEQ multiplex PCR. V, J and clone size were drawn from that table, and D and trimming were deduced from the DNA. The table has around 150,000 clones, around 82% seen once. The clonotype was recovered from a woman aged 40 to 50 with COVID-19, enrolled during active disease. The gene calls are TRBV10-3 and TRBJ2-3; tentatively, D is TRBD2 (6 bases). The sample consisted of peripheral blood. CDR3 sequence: CAISGTGANTDTQYF. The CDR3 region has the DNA TGTGCCATCAGTGGGACGGGAGCGAACACAGATACGCAGTATTTT.